These 8 T cell receptor beta chains originate from one sample sequenced in a study of preoperative IRX-2 immunotherapy in early breast cancer. Treatment noted: preoperative locoregional IRX-2 cytokine immunotherapy. The repertoire was sequenced with immunoSEQ multiplex PCR; TCRdb's copy has only in-frame clones and lacks some. The data contain several thousand clones, about four fifths of them singletons. Sequenced material: tumor tissue, taken after IRX-2 immunotherapy. All receptors derive from a human donor with breast cancer.

The chain combines TRBV19 with TRBJ1-2; possible D gene TRBD1, 6 bases. Trimming cost V 3 bases and J 2 bases, with 13 bases left between them. The CDR3 covers 15 residues. The germline gives CDR1 LNHDA, CDR2 SQIVND (reference sequence). The CDR3: CASSILSTGNYGYTF. Written as DNA, the CDR3 is TGTGCCAGTAGTATCCTCTCGACAGGCAACTATGGCTACACCTTC.

V and J are TRBV1 and TRBJ2-3; TRBD2 was called by the table and not checked on the DNA. TRBV1 is given as a pseudogene. This CDR3 contains 16 residues. The CDR3 nucleotides read TGCGCCAGCACCCAATCCTTTAGCGGGATTGGGTATACGCAGTATTTT. It encodes CASTQSFSGIGYTQYF.

The chain has TRBV6-1 and TRBJ1-5, with D tentatively TRBD1 (6 bases). CDR3 size: 16 residues. Germline V gene lookup returns CDR1 MNHNS and CDR2 SASEGT. V was pared by 1 base and J by 3 bases, with 13 bases between. The CDR3 nucleotides are TGTGCCAGCAGTGAAGTAGGGGGGTCGTTCAATCAGCCCCAGCATTTT. Its translation: CASSEVGGSFNQPQHF.

This sequence joins TRBV15 and TRBJ2-7, with unresolved D. CDR3 length: 14 amino acids. Germline CDR1 LNHNV, CDR2 YYDKDF (reference sequence). The germline V and J ends were trimmed by 0 bases and 6 bases, with 12 bases remaining between them. CDR3 in amino acids: CATSRDVQYPEQYF. The CDR3, as DNA: TGTGCCACCAGCAGAGATGTCCAGTACCCCGAGCAGTACTTC.

In nucleotides, the CDR3 is TGTGCCAGCAGTGAAGCGTGGGACACTCTCTATGGCTACACCTTC. Its protein product is CASSEAWDTLYGYTF. The genes are TRBV6-1 and TRBJ1-2, with D perhaps matching TRBD1 (6 bases). There are 15 residues in the CDR3. Between the trimmed V and J ends, which lost 0 bases and 4 bases, there was a span of 12 bases. CDR1 is MNHNS and CDR2 is SASEGT in the germline V gene.

V usage is TRBV18 and J usage is TRBJ1-1; the D is unclear. Germline V gives CDR1 KGHSH, CDR2 LQKENI. Trimming removed 0 bases from V and 6 bases from J, with 14 bases in between. The CDR3 has 15 residues. The CDR3, as DNA: TGTGCCAGCTCACCACCGTTGGGAGAAATCGCTGAAGCTTTCTTT. Translation gives CASSPPLGEIAEAFF.

The chain is built from TRBV19 and TRBJ1-5; D may be TRBD1 (5 bases). CDR3 size: 13 residues. The germline V gene encodes CDR1 LNHDA and CDR2 SQIVND (reference sequence). V dropped 5 bases and J dropped 5 bases, with 10 bases sitting between them. This CDR3 reads CASSRGRDQPQHF. The DNA of the CDR3 is TGTGCCAGTAGTCGGGGCCGAGATCAGCCCCAGCATTTT.

CDR3 sequence reads: CSVVGQETYEQYF. The CDR3 DNA follows: TGCAGCGTTGTAGGGCAGGAGACCTACGAGCAGTACTTC. The chain uses TRBV29-1 and TRBJ2-7; unclear D gene. The V end was cut by 4 bases, the J end by 2 bases, with 12 bases between. Germline loops: CDR1 SQVTM, CDR2 ANQGSEA. The CDR3 is made up of 13 amino acids.